This T cell receptor (beta chain) came from a study of technical replicates of blood from a few donors. Trimming cost V 7 bases and J 1 base; bases outside gene matches: 2. The germline CDR1 and CDR2 sequences are SQVTM and ANQGSEA. CDR3 size: 13 residues. Produced via immunoSEQ multiplex PCR; TCRdb's table is partial and in-frame only. Here the sample spans some 94,000 clones, approximately 95% being singletons. The source of this sequence is a human donor in good health. Sequenced material: T cells isolated from PBMCs. This chain joins TRBV29-1 and TRBJ2-2; TRBD2 aligns across 8 bases. The CDR3, as DNA: TGCAGCGCACTAGCGGAGAACACCGGGGAGCTGTTTTTT. It translates to CSALAENTGELFF.